One and the same sample provided the 27 T cell receptor beta chains below, sequenced in a study of blood T cell repertoires in COVID-19. Measured with immunoSEQ multiplex PCR; TCRdb has only the in-frame clones, and not every one. The table lists 400,000 to 450,000 clones, more than 80% of them singletons. What was sequenced was peripheral blood. These receptors were collected from a woman aged 25 to 39 with active or convalescent COVID-19.

The gene calls are TRBV3-1 (or the pseudogene TRBV3-2) and TRBJ2-7; 7 nucleotides match TRBD1. Germline CDR1 LGHDT, CDR2 YNNKEL (reference sequence). Germline trimming cut 3 bases from V and 3 bases from J; bases unmatched to any gene: 5. The CDR3 length is 14 residues. The CDR3 here is CASSQAGTDYEQYF. CDR3 nucleotide sequence: TGTGCCAGCAGCCAGGCCGGGACAGACTACGAGCAGTACTTC.

The V and J genes are TRBV25-1 and TRBJ1-1, with a tentative D call TRBD1 (6 bases). The CDR3 contains 13 residues. The germline CDR1 and CDR2 sequences are MGHDK and SYGVNS. V was pared by 3 bases and J by 7 bases, with 12 bases between. The CDR3 nucleotides read TGTGCCAGCAGTGAGCTCGGGGGGCGTGAAGCTTTCTTT. Protein sequence: CASSELGGREAFF.

V gene TRBV3-1 (or the pseudogene TRBV3-2) combines with J gene TRBJ1-2; 10 bases match TRBD1. The ends lost 6 bases at V and 7 bases at J; junction bases unmatched: 5. There are 13 residues in the CDR3. CDR1 is LGHDT, CDR2 YNNKEL, per germline (reference sequence). The CDR3 protein is CASSPTGGTGYTF. In DNA form, the CDR3 reads TGTGCCAGCAGTCCGACAGGGGGCACTGGCTACACCTTC.

The chain uses TRBV6-1 and TRBJ1-2, with 8 bases fitting TRBD1. Trimming took 1 base from V and 5 from J; bases not matched to a gene: 3. CDR1 is MNHNS and CDR2 is SASEGT in the germline V gene. This CDR3 has 14 amino acids. The CDR3 is CASSEGTGRYGYTF. The CDR3 coding sequence is TGTGCCAGCAGTGAAGGGACAGGGCGGTATGGCTACACCTTC.

In its sample, this clone was seen once. The chain is built from TRBV3-1 (or the pseudogene TRBV3-2) and TRBJ2-3; D is undetermined. Deletions cut 0 bases from V and 7 bases from J, with 14 bases between. CDR1 and CDR2 (germline): LGHDT, YNNKEL (reference sequence). There are 15 residues in the CDR3. In DNA, the CDR3 is TGTGCCAGCAGCCAAGATCGGGTTGCGAGGAATACGCAGTATTTT. It codes for CASSQDRVARNTQYF.

The chain carries TRBV21-1 and TRBJ2-7; the table gives TRBD2 as D, unverified against the DNA. TRBV21-1 is designated a pseudogene. CDR3 length: 17 residues. CDR3 loop: CASSKGLAFDFPYEQYF. CDR3 bases: TGTGCCAGCAGCAAGGGACTAGCGTTTGACTTCCCCTACGAGCAGTACTTC.

This clone occurred a few times. The rearrangement joins TRBV19 to TRBJ1-3; perhaps TRBD1 as D (6 bases). The CDR3 is 17 residues long. Trimming removed 2 bases from V and 0 bases from J, with 14 bases in between. In germline, CDR1 is LNHDA, CDR2 SQIVND (reference sequence). Here the CDR3 reads CASSIPGHWISGNTIYF. CDR3 DNA sequence: TGTGCCAGTAGTATACCGGGACACTGGATCTCTGGAAACACCATATATTTT.

The rearrangement joins TRBV5-1 to TRBJ1-1; D is unresolved. Germline lookup yields CDR1 SGHRS and CDR2 YFSETQ. The CDR3 length is 16 residues. V lost 0 bases, J lost 3 bases, and 15 bases lay in between. CDR3 sequence reads: CASSLGAGPGYTEAFF. The DNA of the CDR3 is TGCGCCAGCAGCTTGGGGGCAGGCCCTGGGTACACTGAAGCTTTCTTT.

J is TRBJ1-4 and V is TRBV4-1; tentatively, D is TRBD1 (5 bases). The CDR3 contains 15 residues. V was trimmed by 1 base and J by 5 bases, leaving 11 bases between them. Germline lookup yields CDR1 MGHRA and CDR2 YSYEKL. CDR3 region: CASSQGGGANEKLFF. CDR3 DNA sequence: TGCGCCAGCAGCCAAGGGGGCGGGGCAAATGAAAAACTGTTTTTT.

V is TRBV7-9 and J is TRBJ1-1; 7 bases match TRBD1. The CDR3 is 15 residues long. V lost 5 bases to trimming and J lost 0 bases; unmatched junction nucleotides: 6. Germline CDR1 SEHNR, CDR2 FQNEAQ (reference sequence). The chain's CDR3 is CASSRPTGLNTEAFF. DNA of the CDR3: TGTGCCAGCAGCCGCCCGACAGGGCTGAACACTGAAGCTTTCTTT. The variable domain in full, with the rest retrieved from reference TRBV7-9 and TRBJ1-1, is DTGVSQNPRHKITKRGQNVTFRCDPISEHNRLYWYRQTLGQGPEFLTYFQNEAQLEKSRLLSDRFSAERPKGSFSTLEIQRTEQGDSAMYLCASSRPTGLNTEAFFGQGTRLTVV.

The J gene is TRBJ1-2, the V gene TRBV4-1; maybe TRBD1 (5 bases). Deletions cut 4 bases from V and 8 bases from J, with 23 bases between. Germline V gives CDR1 MGHRA, CDR2 YSYEKL. The CDR3 is 16 residues long. Written as DNA, the CDR3 is TGCGCCAGCAGCCTATCTCAAGACCCCGGTCGGGGGGGCTACACCTTC. Its protein product is CASSLSQDPGRGGYTF.

The V call is TRBV2, the J call TRBJ1-2; 8 bases agree with TRBD1. V shed 6 bases and J 3 bases; nucleotides not matched to a gene: 9. Per germline, CDR1 SNHLY and CDR2 FYNNEI. The CDR3 is made up of 15 amino acids. The CDR3 protein is CASRGGQGSYYGYTF. The CDR3 DNA is TGTGCCAGCAGAGGAGGACAGGGCAGCTACTATGGCTACACCTTC.

This clone was counted between two and nine times. This rearrangement joins TRBV25-1 to TRBJ2-3; 8 bases match TRBD1. This CDR3 is built from 15 residues. CDR1 MGHDK and CDR2 SYGVNS come from the germline V gene. J gave up 3 bases and V 6 bases, and 8 bases lay outside the gene matches. CDR3 amino acids: CASSLDRGVTDTQYF. In DNA, the CDR3 is TGTGCCAGCAGCCTAGACAGGGGAGTGACAGATACGCAGTATTTT.

The V and J genes are TRBV5-4 and TRBJ2-4, with 10 bases aligning to TRBD1. Germline V gene data show CDR1 as SGHNT and CDR2 as YYREEE (reference sequence). V lost 2 bases, J lost 0 bases, and 5 bases stayed unmatched. This CDR3 spans 17 amino acids. The CDR3 is CASSFGTGDVAKNIQYF. For the CDR3, the DNA is TGTGCCAGCAGCTTTGGGACAGGGGACGTAGCCAAAAACATTCAGTACTTC.

The chain joins TRBV10-1 to TRBJ1-1; no clear D gene. V was clipped by 0 bases and J by 4 bases, with 9 bases between them. The length of the CDR3 is 14 residues. Germline assignment: CDR1 WNHNN and CDR2 SYGVQD (reference sequence). The CDR3 bases are TGCGCCAGCAGTGAGTCGAGAGGGTCCACTGAAGCTTTCTTT. The encoded protein is CASSESRGSTEAFF.

This rearrangement joins TRBV27 to TRBJ2-3, with D unclear. The CDR3 runs 16 residues. CDR1 and CDR2 from the germline V gene are MNHEY and SMNVEV (reference sequence). V lost 0 bases, J lost 4 bases, and 14 bases lay in between. CDR3 protein: CASSLSILESADTQYF. CDR3 coding DNA: TGTGCCAGCAGTTTATCGATATTAGAGTCCGCAGATACGCAGTATTTT.

This clone was seen just once. The gene calls are TRBV4-1 and TRBJ1-2, with D possibly matching TRBD1 (5 bases). The CDR3 spans 13 residues. CDR1 MGHRA and CDR2 YSYEKL come from the germline V gene. Trimming left V 8 bases short and J 7 bases short, with 17 bases between. As DNA, the CDR3 is TGCGCCAGCGGGGATCGGGGGGGTGGTGGCTACACCTTC. It codes for CASGDRGGGGYTF.

The rearrangement uses TRBV4-1 and TRBJ2-7; 9 bases match TRBD1. The junction had 9 bases not matched to a gene; V was cut back by 2 bases and J by 4 bases. Per germline, CDR1 MGHRA and CDR2 YSYEKL. CDR3 length: 16 residues. CDR3 DNA: TGCGCCAGCAGCCAACACTCACAGGGGGCCAATTACGAGCAGTACTTC. Amino acid sequence: CASSQHSQGANYEQYF.

In DNA form, the CDR3 reads TGTGCCATTTCGGACAGGGGACAAGAGACCCAGTACTTC. The encoded protein is CAISDRGQETQYF. The V gene is TRBV12-3 or TRBV12-4, the J gene TRBJ2-5; 9 bases align to TRBD1. The CDR3 loop spans 13 amino acids. Losses at the gene ends were 10 bases for V and 2 bases for J; bases not matched to a gene: 5.

This chain connects TRBV5-3 to TRBJ1-1, with D possibly matching TRBD1 (5 bases). TRBV5-3 has ORF status, its function being uncertain. V dropped 0 bases and J dropped 2 bases, with 17 bases sitting between them. CDR3 length: 17 amino acids. As DNA, the CDR3 is TGTGCCAGAAGCTTGGCCTCGGTGGCGCAGGGCAACACTGAAGCTTTCTTT. It translates to CARSLASVAQGNTEAFF.

The chain is built from TRBV14 and TRBJ2-3; 7 nucleotides agree with TRBD1. Looked up from germline, CDR1 is SGHDN and CDR2 is FVKESK. V gave up 3 bases and J gave up 3 bases; unmatched junction bases: 9. There are 16 residues in the CDR3. CDR3 residues: CASSHFPGQITDTQYF. In DNA form, the CDR3 reads TGTGCCAGCAGCCATTTCCCGGGACAGATAACAGATACGCAGTATTTT.

The chain recombines TRBV7-9 with TRBJ2-7, with D tentatively TRBD1 (6 bases). The length of the CDR3 is 16 residues. V lost 0 bases and J lost 1, with 13 bases in between. Germline V gives CDR1 SEHNR, CDR2 FQNEAQ (reference sequence). CDR3 DNA: TGTGCCAGCAGCTTAGCCCCTGGGGGCATTTCCTACGAGCAGTACTTC. Translation gives CASSLAPGGISYEQYF.

The V call is TRBV7-6, the J call TRBJ1-1, with D possibly being TRBD1 (5 bases). This CDR3 has 18 residues. Trimming removed 4 bases at V and 4 bases at J, with 25 bases between. Germline V lookup: CDR1 SGHVS, CDR2 FNYEAQ. CDR3 residues: CASSSGHTIILGGTEAFF. The CDR3, as DNA: TGTGCCAGCAGCTCCGGACATACTATTATCCTAGGTGGCACTGAAGCTTTCTTT. Full variable domain (remainder filled in from reference TRBV7-6 and TRBJ1-1): GAGVSQSPRYKVTKRGQDVALRCDPISGHVSLYWYRQALGQGPEFLTYFNYEAQQDKSGLPNDRFSAERPEGSISTLTIQRTEQRDSAMYRCASSSGHTIILGGTEAFFGQGTRLTVV.

The chain recombines TRBV6-5 with TRBJ1-2; D is unclear. Per the germline V gene, CDR1 is MNHEY and CDR2 is SVGAGI. V lost 5 bases and J 7 bases, leaving 14 bases between the germline ends. The CDR3 is made up of 13 amino acids. CDR3 DNA: TGTGCCAGCAGTCCCGCCGCGGCGGGTGGCTACACCTTC. This sequence encodes CASSPAAAGGYTF.

The chain couples TRBV5-1 to TRBJ2-4, with 7 bases that match TRBD2. Trimming cost V 1 base and J 4 bases; bases outside gene matches: 5. The germline CDR1 and CDR2 sequences are SGHRS and YFSETQ. The length of the CDR3 is 15 residues. CDR3 in DNA: TGCGCCAGCAGCTTGAGGCTAGCGGAAAAAAACATTCAGTACTTC. Translated: CASSLRLAEKNIQYF.

This chain links TRBV11-2 with TRBJ1-4; a possible D gene is TRBD1 (6 bases). V was cut by 4 bases and J by 7 bases, with 19 bases left in between. CDR1 SGHAT and CDR2 FQNNGV come from the germline V gene. The CDR3 is 16 residues long. The CDR3: CASSSSFGGLGEKLFF. Written as DNA, the CDR3 is TGTGCCAGCAGCTCCTCGTTCGGGGGGCTAGGTGAAAAACTGTTTTTT.

In its sample, this clone was seen once. CDR3 sequence (DNA): TGTGCCAGCAGTGATTTGTGGGGGCCAAACTATGGCTACACCTTC. This sequence encodes CASSDLWGPNYGYTF. The V call is TRBV2, the J call TRBJ1-2; weak D call: TRBD1 (6 bases). Germline V CDR1 and CDR2: SNHLY, FYNNEI. The germline V and J ends were trimmed by 3 bases and 2 bases, with 13 bases remaining between them. The CDR3 has 15 amino acids.